This passage covers 24 T cell receptor beta chains from one sample sequenced in a study of blood T cell repertoires in COVID-19. Sequenced by immunoSEQ multiplex PCR; TCRdb stores in-frame clones only, minus some. The top ten clones hold around 5.1% of a sample with some 160,000 clones, approximately 90% of them seen once. The material sequenced was peripheral blood. The receptors were gathered from a man in his late teens or twenties with COVID-19, enrolled during active disease.

The V call is TRBV4-3, the J call TRBJ2-7, with D perhaps matching TRBD1 (6 bases). CDR1 and CDR2 from the germline V gene are LGHNA and YSLEER. CDR3 length equals 14 residues. V shed 2 bases and J shed 7 bases, with 15 bases lying between them. The CDR3 spells CASSQQQGFGEQYF. CDR3 DNA: TGCGCCAGCAGCCAACAACAGGGTTTTGGGGAGCAGTACTTC.

The chain employs TRBV19 and TRBJ2-1, with a weak D call TRBD2 (6 bases). The CDR3 runs 15 residues. Germline V gives CDR1 LNHDA, CDR2 SQIVND (reference sequence). The V end was cut by 4 bases, the J end by 2 bases, with 12 bases between. CDR3 in amino acids: CASSTSASAYNEQFF. As DNA, the CDR3 is TGTGCCAGTAGTACTAGCGCGAGTGCCTACAATGAGCAGTTCTTC.

The gene calls are TRBV27 and TRBJ2-7, with a possible D match to TRBD1 (5 bases). The CDR3 spans 12 residues. V lost 5 bases to trimming and J lost 5 bases, with 10 bases between them. The germline V gene has CDR1 MNHEY and CDR2 SMNVEV (reference sequence). The CDR3 nucleotides read TGTGCCAGCAGTCCCCAGGGCCACGAGCAGTACTTC. It specifies CASSPQGHEQYF.

The chain links TRBV28 to TRBJ2-1; 12 nucleotides match TRBD2. V lost 5 bases to trimming and J lost 3 bases; unmatched junction nucleotides: 8. This CDR3 comprises 17 residues. The germline CDR1 and CDR2 sequences are MDHEN and SYDVKM. This chain's CDR3 is CASSVSLAGGSYNEQFF. CDR3 coding DNA: TGTGCCAGCAGTGTATCTCTAGCGGGAGGGAGCTACAATGAGCAGTTCTTC.

This clone was picked up one time. The chain joins TRBV6-6 to TRBJ2-3; the D gene is possibly TRBD2 (6 bases). V lost 6 bases and J 0 bases, leaving 13 bases between the germline ends. CDR1 is MNHNY and CDR2 is SVGAGI in the germline V gene (reference sequence). This CDR3 has 15 amino acids. In DNA, the CDR3 is TGTGCCAGCAGCAGAGGGACTCTTAGCACAGATACGCAGTATTTT. It yields the protein CASSRGTLSTDTQYF.

This clone was recorded once. The CDR3 is CASSPRARGSVDTQYF. The DNA for the CDR3 is TGTGCCAGCAGCCCGAGGGCCAGGGGAAGTGTTGATACGCAGTATTTT. The rearrangement links TRBV5-4 to TRBJ2-3; tentatively, D is TRBD1 (6 bases). Germline-derived CDR1 and CDR2 are SGHNT and YYREEE (reference sequence). V was cut by 4 bases and J by 6 bases, with 21 bases left in between. This CDR3 region has 16 residues.

The gene calls are TRBV5-1 and TRBJ2-3; 8 nucleotides align to TRBD2. The CDR3 runs to 15 residues. The junction had 5 bases not matched to a gene; V was cut back by 0 bases and J by 5 bases. Germline CDR1 and CDR2: SGHRS and YFSETQ. CDR3 protein: CASSLVRGRKDTQYF. In DNA form, the CDR3 reads TGCGCCAGCAGCTTGGTACGCGGGAGGAAAGATACGCAGTATTTT.

The chain recombines TRBV6-5 with TRBJ2-7, with TRBD2 matching 11 bases. Germline lookup yields CDR1 MNHEY and CDR2 SVGAGI. The length of the CDR3 is 13 residues. V shed 8 bases and J 3 bases; nucleotides not matched to a gene: 3. CDR3 protein: CASGTSGFYEQYF. The CDR3 region has the DNA TGTGCCAGCGGGACTAGCGGTTTCTACGAGCAGTACTTC.

A note on this clone: The sample carries other DNA sequences with the same CDR3. The chain recombines TRBV19 with TRBJ2-7, with 12 nucleotides matching TRBD2. The V gene end was trimmed by 5 bases and the J gene end by 2 bases; junction bases not matched to a gene: 4. The V gene's germline CDR1 is LNHDA and CDR2 SQIVND (reference sequence). This CDR3 has 15 amino acids. The CDR3 DNA reads TGTGCCAGTAGTGAGCTAGCGGGAGGGACCTACGAGCAGTACTTC. It is translated as CASSELAGGTYEQYF.

This clone was picked up a small number of times. This chain links TRBV6-6 with TRBJ2-1; 11 positions agree with TRBD2. The CDR3 spans 14 residues. Looked up from germline, CDR1 is MNHNY and CDR2 is SVGAGI (reference sequence). V was clipped by 0 bases and J by 9 bases; unmatched bases: 1. CDR3 coding DNA: TGTGCCAGCAGTTACTCACTAGCGGGGGCTGAGCAGTTCTTC. Translation: CASSYSLAGAEQFF.

The V gene is TRBV7-8, the J gene TRBJ1-2; TRBD1 matches at 8 bases. The CDR3 is 15 amino acids. Per the germline V gene, CDR1 is SGHVS and CDR2 is FQNEAQ. V lost 2 bases to trimming and J lost 3 bases; unmatched junction nucleotides: 5. CDR3: CASSLSHRGDYGYTF. The CDR3 DNA is TGTGCCAGCAGCTTATCACACAGGGGGGACTATGGCTACACCTTC.

The V call is TRBV7-9, the J call TRBJ2-7; TRBD2 matches at 8 bases. The CDR3 spans 15 residues. The V gene end was trimmed by 3 bases and the J gene end by 6 bases; junction bases not matched to a gene: 10. Germline V gene data show CDR1 as SEHNR and CDR2 as FQNEAQ (reference sequence). DNA for the CDR3: TGTGCCAGCAGCTTGAGTAGCGGGGCCTTCTCCGAGCAGTACTTC. Its translation: CASSLSSGAFSEQYF.

J is TRBJ2-3 and V is TRBV5-5; 9 bases align to TRBD2. This CDR3 spans 15 amino acids. V dropped 3 bases and J dropped 2; count of bases not matched to a gene: 4. Germline V gene lookup returns CDR1 SGHKS and CDR2 YYEKEE (reference sequence). CDR3 sequence reads: CASSWTSAFTDTQYF. The CDR3 nucleotides read TGTGCCAGCAGCTGGACTAGCGCCTTCACAGATACGCAGTATTTT.

V is TRBV12-3 or TRBV12-4 and J is TRBJ1-1; the match to TRBD1 covers 8 bases. This CDR3 is built from 13 residues. Trimming removed 6 bases from V and 4 bases from J; junction bases left unmatched: 4. CDR3 nucleotide sequence: TGTGCCAGCAGGACAGGGGCGGGCACTGAAGCTTTCTTT. Its translation: CASRTGAGTEAFF.

This clone has only one observation. The chain is built from TRBV15 and TRBJ1-5, with D possibly matching TRBD1 (6 bases). This CDR3 is 17 amino acids long. Germline V CDR1 and CDR2: LNHNV, YYDKDF (reference sequence). V was clipped by 1 base and J by 0 bases, with 13 bases between them. As DNA, the CDR3 is TGTGCCACCAGCAGAGCCCGGAGACAGGATAGCAATCAGCCCCAGCATTTT. This sequence encodes CATSRARRQDSNQPQHF.

For this clone: Relative to the germline gene, one junction end is altered; a read error may explain this. The CDR3 DNA is TGTGCCAGCAGCCCGGGGGGGACTAATGAAAAACTGCTTTTT. Protein product: CASSPGGTNEKLLF. The J gene is TRBJ1-4, the V gene TRBV7-9; D is perhaps TRBD1 (5 bases). This CDR3 spans 14 amino acids. The germline gives CDR1 SEHNR, CDR2 FQNEAQ (reference sequence).

As concerns this clone: The sample holds other DNA sequences that translate to the same CDR3. The chain uses TRBV27 and TRBJ1-5; D unresolved. Between the trimmed V and J ends, which lost 3 bases and 4 bases, there was a span of 7 bases. There are 13 residues in the CDR3. CDR1 is MNHEY and CDR2 is SMNVEV in the germline V gene (reference sequence). CDR3 amino acids: CASSFGGNQPQHF. DNA of the CDR3: TGTGCCAGCAGTTTCGGCGGGAATCAGCCCCAGCATTTT.

Here the CDR3 reads CASSVASGHNEQFF. DNA of the CDR3: TGTGCCAGCAGTGTGGCTAGCGGTCACAATGAGCAGTTCTTC. The V call is TRBV25-1, the J call TRBJ2-1, with 7 bases identical to TRBD2. J gave up 5 bases and V 4 bases, and 5 bases lay outside the gene matches. This CDR3 contains 14 residues. Germline V gene data show CDR1 as MGHDK and CDR2 as SYGVNS. The complete variable domain, with remaining parts taken from reference TRBV25-1 and TRBJ2-1, reads EADIYQTPRYLVIGTGKKITLECSQTMGHDKMYWYQQDPGMELHLIHYSYGVNSTEKGDLSSESTVSRIRTEHFPLTLESARPSHTSQYLCASSVASGHNEQFFGPGTRLTVL.

V usage is TRBV6-5 and J usage is TRBJ1-2; 8 positions match TRBD1. With 4 bases clipped from V and 5 bases from J, the junction kept 9 bases outside the gene matches. Germline V lookup: CDR1 MNHEY, CDR2 SVGAGI. The CDR3 sequence is 15 residues long. CDR3 bases: TGTGCCAGCAGTTTTTCGGGACAGGCAACATATGGCTACACCTTC. This encodes CASSFSGQATYGYTF.

This clone occurred once. The chain links TRBV18 to TRBJ1-5; 9 bases fit TRBD1. Germline-derived CDR1 and CDR2 are KGHSH and LQKENI. Unmatched junction bases numbered 14, after V lost 5 bases and J lost 0 bases. This CDR3 comprises 19 residues. The CDR3 DNA follows: TGTGCCAGCTCAGGGACGCCGGGACAGGGAGCCTATAGCAATCAGCCCCAGCATTTT. It is translated as CASSGTPGQGAYSNQPQHF.

CDR3 nucleotide sequence: TGTGCCAGCAGCTTAGCGGGACACCCGACAGATACGCAGTATTTT. It codes for CASSLAGHPTDTQYF. This sequence joins TRBV11-3 and TRBJ2-3, with D possibly matching TRBD1 (6 bases). The CDR3 totals 15 residues. Trimming shortened V by 1 base and J by 3 bases, and 11 bases separated the two germline ends. Looked up from germline, CDR1 is SGHNT and CDR2 is YENEEA. The whole variable domain, remainder taken from reference TRBV11-3 and TRBJ2-3, is EAGVVQSPRYKIIEKKQPVAFWCNPISGHNTLYWYLQNLGQGPELLIRYENEEAVDDSQLPKDRFSAERLKGVDSTLKIQPAELGDSAVYLCASSLAGHPTDTQYFGPGTRLTVL.

The chain employs TRBV28 and TRBJ1-1; a weak D match, TRBD1 (5 bases). The V and J ends lost 6 bases and 7 bases respectively, with 21 bases between them. The germline V gene encodes CDR1 MDHEN and CDR2 SYDVKM. The CDR3 length is 15 residues. CDR3 DNA: TGTGCCAGCAGCGTAAACAACAGGTATACTCATGAAGCTTTCTTT. It specifies CASSVNNRYTHEAFF.

This clone was recorded only once. This sequence joins TRBV4-3 and TRBJ1-4, with D maybe TRBD1 (6 bases). CDR3 length equals 20 residues. Trimming shortened V by 0 bases and J by 8 bases, and 28 bases separated the two germline ends. Germline CDR1 LGHNA, CDR2 YSLEER. The CDR3 nucleotides are TGCGCCAGCAGCCAAGATCCAATCTCCGAAACAGGGATGAGGGTGGAAAAACTGTTTTTT. It codes for CASSQDPISETGMRVEKLFF.

The chain recombines TRBV30 with TRBJ2-2; 14 bases are shared with TRBD2. CDR1 and CDR2 from the germline V gene are GTSNPN and SVGIG (reference sequence). This CDR3 is 18 amino acids long. Losses at the gene ends were 1 base for V and 2 bases for J; bases not matched to a gene: 6. CDR3 bases: TGTGCCTGGAGTGACGGACTAGCGGGAGGCCCAAACACCGGGGAGCTGTTTTTT. It yields the protein CAWSDGLAGGPNTGELFF. Combining the CDR3 with reference TRBV30 and TRBJ2-2 gives the whole variable domain SQTIHQWPATLVQPVGSPLSLECTVEGTSNPNLYWYRQAAGRGLQLLFYSVGIGQISSEVPQNLSASRPQDRQFILSSKKLLLSDSGFYLCAWSDGLAGGPNTGELFFGEGSRLTVL.